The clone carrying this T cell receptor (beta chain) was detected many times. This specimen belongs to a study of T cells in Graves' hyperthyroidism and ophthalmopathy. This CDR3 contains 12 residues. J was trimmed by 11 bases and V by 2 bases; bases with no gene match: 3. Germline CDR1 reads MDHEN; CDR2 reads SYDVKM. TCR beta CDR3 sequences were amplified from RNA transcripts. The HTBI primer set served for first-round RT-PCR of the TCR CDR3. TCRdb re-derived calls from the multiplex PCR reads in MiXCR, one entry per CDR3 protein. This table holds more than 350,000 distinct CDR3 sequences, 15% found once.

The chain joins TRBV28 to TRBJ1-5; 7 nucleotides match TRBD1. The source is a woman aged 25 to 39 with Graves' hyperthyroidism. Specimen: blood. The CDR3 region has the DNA TGTGCCAGCAGTTTACAGGGGGAGGCCCAGCATTTT. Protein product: CASSLQGEAQHF. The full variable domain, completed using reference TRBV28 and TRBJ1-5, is DVKVTQSSRYLVKRTGEKVFLECVQDMDHENMFWYRQDPGLGLRLIYFSYDVKMKEKGDIPEGYSVSREKKERFSLILESASTNQTSMYLCASSLQGEAQHFGDGTRLSIL.